The subject of this entry is one TCR beta chain. Its antigen is as yet unknown. This sample was included in a study of blood T cells in healthy people across ages. Study-wide findings and caveats: Relative to aged donors, long-lived donors carried more naive CD4+ cells and displayed higher diversity. While age rose, TCR beta diversity per million T cells dropped in a roughly linear way.

The use of a sample-barcoded 5' primer and a J-beta primer mix characterized a second PCR of about 6 to 11 cycles. Via MiXCR, TCRdb re-called the 5' RACE reads, giving one row per CDR3 protein. The profile covers 700,000 to 1,000,000 distinct CDR3 sequences, with around 42% appearing a single time and roughly 19% taken by the ten largest. Trimming removed 6 bases from V and 8 bases from J; junction bases left unmatched: 11. The CDR3 is made up of 15 amino acids. Germline values: CDR1 MNHEY, CDR2 SVGEGT. Investigators took roughly 9.5 milliliters of peripheral blood from every donor. The study isolated at least 6.5 million PBMCs from each sample.

V is TRBV6-2 or TRBV6-3 and J is TRBJ1-4, with TRBD1 matching over 8 bases. The clonotype was recovered from a man in his fifties or sixties in good health. Sequences were obtained from blood. CDR3 nucleotide sequence: TGTGCCAGCAGACCAGGGACAGGAGGGGACGAAAAACTGTTTTTT. It translates to CASRPGTGGDEKLFF.